Sequencing of this T cell receptor beta chain was carried out in a study of CD8 T cells in Susac syndrome. After extraction with the RNeasy kit, about 0.45 to 1 ug of the RNA was reverse transcribed using random hexamers. Coverage of TCR beta CDR3 amplification by immunoSEQ multiplex PCR extended to 54 Vbeta and 13 Jbeta. MiXCR, applied by TCRdb to the immunoSEQ multiplex PCR reads, yields one record per CDR3 protein. The sample holds around 170,000 distinct CDR3 sequences; 95% are singletons and the top ten take approximately 0.15%. The study, taken as a whole, reports: CD8+ clonal expansion in Susac peaked in TEMRA cells and active patients. Total CD8+ repertoires held approximately 15 Susac-specific public clones, while CD8+ TEMRA repertoires held several.

Details on this clonotype: The antigen is not known.

The TCR sequence derives from a human donor with Susac syndrome. Sequenced input: CD8+ T cells from PBMCs.

The CDR3 DNA is TGTGCCAGCTCTCACCCGGGACAGGGAATAGCGGGAGACAATGAGCAGTTCTTC. Its protein product is CASSHPGQGIAGDNEQFF. The chain is built from TRBV18 and TRBJ2-1; D may be TRBD1 or TRBD2 (9 bases each). The V end lost 6 bases, the J end lost 5 bases, and 26 bases lay between the germline ends. Germline CDR1 KGHSH, CDR2 LQKENI. The CDR3 loop spans 18 amino acids.